Presented here are 11 T cell receptor beta chains from one specimen sequenced in a study of cytomegalovirus exposure and HLA in healthy donors. Generated by immunoSEQ multiplex PCR, the TCRdb table keeps only in-frame clones and is missing some. The sample lists about 70,000 clones; roughly 94% were seen once. Source material: PBMCs. The receptors derive from a woman under 30 in good health and CMV-seropositive.

This clone was found once. The V and J genes are TRBV9 and TRBJ1-1; 9 bases agree with TRBD1. Germline V gene sequence: CDR1 SGDLS, CDR2 YYNGEE. The CDR3 loop spans 15 amino acids. The junction had 10 bases not matched to a gene; V was cut back by 4 bases and J by 6 bases. CDR3 sequence: CASSLDGTGNPEAFF. DNA of the CDR3: TGTGCCAGCAGCCTCGACGGGACAGGGAATCCTGAAGCTTTCTTT. Full variable domain (outside the CDR3, taken from reference TRBV9 and TRBJ1-1): DSGVTQTPKHLITATGQRVTLRCSPRSGDLSVYWYQQSLDQGLQFLIQYYNGEERAKGNILERFSAQQFPDLHSELNLSSLELGDSALYFCASSLDGTGNPEAFFGQGTRLTVV.

This chain uses TRBV27 with TRBJ2-2, with TRBD1 as a possible D gene (5 bases). CDR1 is MNHEY and CDR2 is SMNVEV in the germline V gene (reference sequence). This CDR3 comprises 15 residues. V was shortened by 5 bases and J by 7 bases, with 17 bases between the two germline ends. The DNA of the CDR3 is TGTGCCAGCAGTCTCCTACAGGCTGGGGACGGGGAGCTGTTTTTT. As protein: CASSLLQAGDGELFF.

Details on this clone: At one boundary the junction diverges from the germline segment, which might be a read error. Other DNA sequences in this specimen translate into the identical CDR3. CDR3 sequence: CASSLAPPGTGQPQHF. The CDR3, as DNA: TGCGCCAGTAGCTTGGCCCCCCCGGGAACGGGTCAGCCCCAGCATTTT. The V call is TRBV5-1, the J call TRBJ1-5, with D hard to call. The germline V gene encodes CDR1 SGHRS and CDR2 YFSETQ. There are 16 residues in the CDR3.

The chain is built from TRBV7-2 and TRBJ1-1; D remains ambiguous. Trimming took 1 base from V and 3 from J, leaving 9 bases between them. Germline CDR1 SGHTA, CDR2 FQGNSA. This CDR3 spans 14 amino acids. The CDR3, as DNA: TGTGCCAGCAGCTTAGTCGGGGAGGACACTGAAGCTTTCTTT. The encoded protein is CASSLVGEDTEAFF.

V usage is TRBV5-5 and J usage is TRBJ1-4; TRBD1 aligns across 7 bases. Per germline, CDR1 SGHKS and CDR2 YYEKEE (reference sequence). Losses at the gene ends were 4 bases for V and 5 bases for J; bases not matched to a gene: 5. The CDR3 is 14 amino acids. As DNA, the CDR3 is TGTGCCAGCAGCCGACAGGGAGGAAATGAAAAACTGTTTTTT. It translates to CASSRQGGNEKLFF. The full variable domain, its missing parts supplied by reference TRBV5-5 and TRBJ1-4, is DAGVTQSPTHLIKTRGQQVTLRCSPISGHKSVSWYQQVLGQGPQFIFQYYEKEERGRGNFPDRFSARQFPNYSSELNVNALLLGDSALYLCASSRQGGNEKLFFGSGTQLSVL.

The chain recombines TRBV6-1 with TRBJ1-3, with 8 positions matching TRBD1. The germline V gene has CDR1 MNHNS and CDR2 SASEGT. The V and J ends lost 4 bases and 2 bases, in that order; junction bases with no gene match: 13. The CDR3 runs 18 residues. CDR3 DNA: TGTGCCAGCAGTGTGGAGCAGGGGGCGTTTGGGACTGGAAACACCATATATTTT. As protein: CASSVEQGAFGTGNTIYF.

The chain is built from TRBV30 and TRBJ1-2; maybe TRBD1 (5 bases). The germline V gene encodes CDR1 GTSNPN and CDR2 SVGIG (reference sequence). V lost 2 bases to trimming and J lost 3 bases, with 10 bases between them. There are 13 residues in the CDR3. The CDR3 loop is CAWSPGRDYGYTF. CDR3 sequence (DNA): TGTGCCTGGAGTCCAGGCAGGGACTATGGCTACACCTTC.

V and J are TRBV11-2 and TRBJ2-5; 8 positions agree with TRBD1. J lost 5 bases, V lost 0 bases, and 5 bases had no gene match. The CDR3 consists of 15 residues. CDR1 and CDR2 from the germline V gene are SGHAT and FQNNGV. The CDR3 DNA reads TGTGCCAGCAGCTTAGAGTACAGGGGGTCCGAGACCCAGTACTTC. Protein product: CASSLEYRGSETQYF. The variable domain in full, with the rest retrieved from reference TRBV11-2 and TRBJ2-5, is EAGVAQSPRYKIIEKRQSVAFWCNPISGHATLYWYQQILGQGPKLLIQFQNNGVVDDSQLPKDRFSAERLKGVDSTLKIQPAKLEDSAVYLCASSLEYRGSETQYFGPGTRLLVL.

This sequence joins TRBV4-3 and TRBJ2-3, with TRBD2 identical over 11 bases. Unmatched junction bases numbered 6, after V lost 4 bases and J lost 3 bases. The CDR3 is 16 amino acids. Per germline, CDR1 LGHNA and CDR2 YSLEER. The CDR3 nucleotides read TGCGCCAGCAGCCTCGGGACTAGCGGAATTACAGATACGCAGTATTTT. Its translation: CASSLGTSGITDTQYF.

The V and J genes are TRBV12-5 and TRBJ2-1, with TRBD1 matching over 7 bases. J was trimmed by 5 bases and V by 5 bases; bases with no gene match: 12. The germline gives CDR1 LGHNT, CDR2 FRNRAP. This CDR3 is built from 16 residues. The DNA for the CDR3 is TGTGCTAGTGGTCTAGGCCCACAGGGGATGGACAATGAGCAGTTCTTC. This encodes CASGLGPQGMDNEQFF.

V and J are TRBV30 and TRBJ1-4; D is unresolved. V lost 8 bases and J lost 9, with 16 bases in between. The CDR3 covers 12 residues. In germline, CDR1 is GTSNPN, CDR2 SVGIG (reference sequence). The CDR3 bases are TGTGCCGCGGGAATACTAAACCAAAAACTGTTTTTT. This sequence encodes CAAGILNQKLFF.